The 29 T cell receptor beta chains below come from one sample, sequenced in a study of blood T cell repertoires in COVID-19. This table comes from immunoSEQ multiplex PCR, and its TCRdb copy is limited to in-frame clones, with some not included. The sample has tens of thousands of clones; roughly 82% are singletons. Sequences were obtained from peripheral blood. These receptor sequences come from a human donor in a cohort sampled during active COVID-19.

The V and J genes are TRBV5-1 and TRBJ1-1; D not certain. The CDR3 runs 13 residues. Germline CDR1 is SGHRS and CDR2 is YFSETQ. Trimming removed 4 bases at V and 1 base at J, with 8 bases between. CDR3 residues: CASSQAPNTEAFF. CDR3 coding DNA: TGCGCCAGCAGCCAAGCCCCGAACACTGAAGCTTTCTTT.

The chain is built from TRBV6-5 and TRBJ2-7; 7 nucleotides line up with TRBD2. This CDR3 has 15 amino acids. The V gene end was trimmed by 6 bases and the J gene end by 3 bases; junction bases not matched to a gene: 11. Germline CDR1 is MNHEY and CDR2 is SVGAGI. CDR3 sequence (DNA): TGTGCCAGCAGGGGCCGGGGACTAAACATCTACGAGCAGTACTTC. Translating it yields CASRGRGLNIYEQYF.

The chain joins TRBV6-6 to TRBJ1-1; TRBD1 might be the D (6 bases). CDR1 and CDR2 (germline): MNHNY, SVGAGI (reference sequence). V dropped 5 bases and J dropped 1 base, with 14 bases sitting between them. The CDR3 contains 15 residues. The CDR3 DNA follows: TGTGCCAGCAGTCACGGACAGTTCGAGAACACTGAAGCTTTCTTT. Translation gives CASSHGQFENTEAFF.

This clone appeared once. The rearrangement uses TRBV10-1 and TRBJ1-4, with D hard to call. Looked up from germline, CDR1 is WNHNN and CDR2 is SYGVQD (reference sequence). The CDR3 sequence is 15 residues long. V lost 2 bases, J lost 0 bases, and 7 bases lay in between. CDR3 bases: TGCGCCAGCAGTGAGGCGTATTCAACTAATGAAAAACTGTTTTTT. Encoded protein: CASSEAYSTNEKLFF.

The chain recombines TRBV7-9 with TRBJ1-6; 8 bases map to TRBD1. The CDR3 sequence is 17 residues long. Germline CDR1 is SEHNR and CDR2 is FQNEAQ (reference sequence). Trimming removed 5 bases from V and 2 bases from J; junction bases left unmatched: 8. DNA for the CDR3: TGTGCCAGCAGCGGCCCGGAACAGGGGGCCTATAATTCACCCCTCCACTTT. It codes for CASSGPEQGAYNSPLHF.

This clone has only a few counts. The chain joins TRBV19 to TRBJ1-6; TRBD1 is a possible D gene (5 bases). The germline CDR1 and CDR2 sequences are LNHDA and SQIVND (reference sequence). Trimming took off 8 bases at V and 11 bases at J, with 13 bases between the two ends. The CDR3 contains 12 residues. The CDR3 sequence: CASAIRGAPLHF. DNA of the CDR3: TGTGCCAGTGCCATTCGGGGGGCACCCCTCCACTTT.

This clone showed up just a few times. J is TRBJ2-7 and V is TRBV9, with 11 positions matching TRBD2. In germline, CDR1 is SGDLS, CDR2 YYNGEE. The J segment lost 2 bases and the V segment lost 3 bases, leaving 7 bases of the junction unmatched. This CDR3 is 16 amino acids long. The CDR3 DNA reads TGTGCCAGCAGCGCGGGAGTAGCGGGGGGGGCCTACGAGCAGTACTTC. Its protein product is CASSAGVAGGAYEQYF.

This clone was counted once. The chain couples TRBV10-2 to TRBJ1-6, with TRBD1 matching 12 bases. CDR1 is WSHSY and CDR2 is SAAADI in the germline V gene. The junction had 12 bases not matched to a gene; V was cut back by 6 bases and J by 9 bases. The CDR3 is made up of 17 amino acids. The CDR3 loop is CASSRLSGTGGPSPLHF. The CDR3 coding sequence is TGCGCCAGCAGCCGATTATCCGGGACAGGGGGCCCTTCACCCCTCCACTTT.

The chain has TRBV15 and TRBJ1-4; D possibly corresponds to TRBD1 (5 bases). This CDR3 spans 15 amino acids. V lost 4 bases and J 2 bases, leaving 11 bases between the germline ends. The germline V gene encodes CDR1 LNHNV and CDR2 YYDKDF (reference sequence). The CDR3, as DNA: TGTGCCACCAGCAACCAAGGGGCGACTAATGAAAAACTGTTTTTT. It specifies CATSNQGATNEKLFF.

The chain links TRBV7-6 to TRBJ1-6; 7 bases are shared with TRBD1. CDR1 and CDR2 (germline): SGHVS, FNYEAQ. The CDR3 is 15 residues long. J gave up 9 bases and V 4 bases, and 9 bases lay outside the gene matches. The CDR3 loop reads CASSSRGDRTSPLHF. CDR3 nucleotide sequence: TGTGCCAGCAGCTCCCGAGGGGACAGAACTTCACCCCTCCACTTT.

The V and J genes are TRBV7-9 and TRBJ1-6; TRBD1 aligns across 8 bases. In germline, CDR1 is SEHNR, CDR2 FQNEAQ (reference sequence). The length of the CDR3 is 16 residues. V gave up 5 bases and J gave up 10 bases; unmatched junction bases: 13. The CDR3 spells CASSTRTGGGSSPLHF. CDR3 nucleotides: TGTGCCAGCAGCACCCGAACAGGGGGAGGAAGCTCACCCCTCCACTTT.

V gene TRBV10-2 combines with J gene TRBJ2-7; 7 bases are shared with TRBD1. There are 13 residues in the CDR3. V dropped 8 bases and J dropped 2; count of bases not matched to a gene: 6. Germline V CDR1 and CDR2: WSHSY, SAAADI. Here the CDR3 DNA reads TGCGCCAGCTCGACAGGGATCGCCTACGAGCAGTACTTC. It codes for CASSTGIAYEQYF.

This clone was seen a single time. The chain couples TRBV6-5 to TRBJ1-2; TRBD1 might be the D (6 bases). Trimming removed 7 bases at V and 6 bases at J, with 21 bases between. Germline V gene lookup returns CDR1 MNHEY and CDR2 SVGAGI. There are 15 residues in the CDR3. The CDR3 region is CASKKRQEGRHGYTF. Here the CDR3 DNA reads TGTGCCAGCAAAAAGAGACAGGAAGGTCGGCATGGCTACACCTTC.

This clone was seen once. A junction boundary mismatches the germline segment, possibly from a read error. The chain employs TRBV3-1 (or the pseudogene TRBV3-2) and TRBJ2-3, with 14 nucleotides matching TRBD2. Germline V gene data show CDR1 as LGHDT and CDR2 as YNNKEL (reference sequence). This CDR3 has 18 amino acids. For the CDR3, the DNA is TGTGCCAGCAGTCAAGGACTAGCGGGGGGACCAACACGAGATACGCAGTATTTT. Protein product: CASSQGLAGGPTRDTQYF.

The V call is TRBV5-4, the J call TRBJ2-7; 13 bases match TRBD2. Germline V lookup: CDR1 SGHNT, CDR2 YYREEE (reference sequence). Losses at the gene ends were 4 bases for V and 2 bases for J; bases not matched to a gene: 6. CDR3 size: 16 residues. The CDR3 is CASSPGLAGPTYEQYF. DNA for the CDR3: TGTGCCAGCAGCCCGGGACTAGCGGGGCCTACCTACGAGCAGTACTTC.

In its sample, this clone was seen once. The chain carries TRBV29-1 and TRBJ2-2; TRBD2 might be the D (6 bases). The CDR3 covers 16 residues. V lost 0 bases, J lost 3 bases, and 14 bases lay in between. CDR1 is SQVTM, CDR2 ANQGSEA, per germline. CDR3 nucleotides: TGCAGCGTTGAAGATTGGAGGGGTGGAGACACCGGGGAGCTGTTTTTT. Translated: CSVEDWRGGDTGELFF.

V is TRBV6-2 or TRBV6-3 and J is TRBJ1-5; 9 positions agree with TRBD1. CDR3 length: 14 residues. Looked up from germline, CDR1 is MNHEY and CDR2 is SVGEGT. The J segment lost 7 bases and the V segment lost 4 bases, leaving 5 bases of the junction unmatched. The CDR3 spells CASSFGTGLQPQHF. The CDR3 DNA is TGTGCCAGCAGTTTCGGGACAGGGTTACAGCCCCAGCATTTT.

This clone was seen only a few times. The V gene is TRBV14, the J gene TRBJ2-5; no firm D call. Per the germline V gene, CDR1 is SGHDN and CDR2 is FVKESK. Trimming cost V 4 bases and J 2 bases, with 8 bases left between them. CDR3 size: 13 residues. CDR3 sequence reads: CASSPQIQETQYF. Written as DNA, the CDR3 is TGTGCCAGCAGCCCTCAGATTCAAGAGACCCAGTACTTC.

The rearrangement uses TRBV4-2 and TRBJ2-1, with 7 bases matching TRBD1. The CDR3 has 18 residues. V was clipped by 1 base and J by 4 bases; unmatched bases: 13. Germline CDR1 and CDR2: LGHNA and YNFKEQ. The CDR3 nucleotides read TGTGCCAGCAGCCAAGCACTAGGAAGGACAGGTCATTACAATGAGCAGTTCTTC. Translation: CASSQALGRTGHYNEQFF.

The chain is built from TRBV6-5 and TRBJ1-2; D is perhaps TRBD1 (5 bases). Per the germline V gene, CDR1 is MNHEY and CDR2 is SVGAGI. The CDR3 runs 14 residues. Deletions cut 7 bases from V and 6 bases from J, with 18 bases between. The CDR3: CASMLGGFADGYTF. DNA for the CDR3: TGTGCCAGCATGTTGGGGGGTTTTGCTGATGGCTACACCTTC.

This rearrangement joins TRBV7-2 to TRBJ1-6; D uncertain. The V and J ends lost 5 bases and 0 bases respectively, with 5 bases between them. The CDR3 has 14 residues. Germline loops: CDR1 SGHTA, CDR2 FQGNSA. The CDR3 coding sequence is TGTGCCAGCAGCCCTATCTCCTATAATTCACCCCTCCACTTT. Protein: CASSPISYNSPLHF.

This chain joins TRBV7-8 and TRBJ1-2, with 8 bases matching TRBD1. The germline CDR1 and CDR2 sequences are SGHVS and FQNEAQ. V shed 5 bases and J 4 bases; nucleotides not matched to a gene: 12. The CDR3 contains 16 residues. The CDR3 protein is CASSGGTGARVYGYTF. The CDR3 nucleotides read TGTGCCAGCAGCGGTGGGACAGGCGCTAGGGTCTATGGCTACACCTTC.

The chain joins TRBV27 to TRBJ1-1; TRBD1 is a possible D gene (6 bases). Per germline, CDR1 MNHEY and CDR2 SMNVEV (reference sequence). The CDR3 is made up of 14 amino acids. The ends were cut back, 0 bases at V and 5 bases at J, with 10 bases in the middle. CDR3 nucleotide sequence: TGTGCCAGCAGTTTATCGGGGGGGCGGACTGAAGCTTTCTTT. Its translation: CASSLSGGRTEAFF.

V is TRBV5-4 and J is TRBJ2-7; TRBD1 matches at 8 bases. The germline V gene has CDR1 SGHNT and CDR2 YYREEE (reference sequence). This CDR3 region has 14 residues. The V and J ends lost 4 bases and 5 bases, in that order; junction bases with no gene match: 8. The CDR3 DNA follows: TGTGCCAGCAGCCGCGGGACAGGAATGCACGAGCAGTACTTC. Protein: CASSRGTGMHEQYF. The full variable domain, with the rest looked up from reference TRBV5-4 and TRBJ2-7, is ETGVTQSPTHLIKTRGQQVTLRCSSQSGHNTVSWYQQALGQGPQFIFQYYREEENGRGNFPPRFSGLQFPNYSSELNVNALELDDSALYLCASSRGTGMHEQYFGPGTRLTVT.

The V call is TRBV10-3, the J call TRBJ2-5; no definite D call. Trimming stripped 0 bases from V and 9 bases from J, with 14 bases between. This CDR3 comprises 14 residues. CDR1 is ENHRY and CDR2 is SYGVKD in the germline V gene. Written as DNA, the CDR3 is TGTGCCATCAGTGAGTCAACGGAGACTTCGGCCCAGTACTTC. Protein product: CAISESTETSAQYF.

This clone was detected a few times. This chain connects TRBV20-1 to TRBJ1-1, with D possibly being TRBD1 (6 bases). The germline gives CDR1 DFQATT, CDR2 SNEGSKA (reference sequence). Trimming pared 3 bases from V and 6 bases from J, leaving 14 bases between. This CDR3 region has 13 residues. This CDR3 reads CSASGGGASEAFF. CDR3 DNA sequence: TGCAGTGCTAGTGGAGGGGGAGCGTCTGAAGCTTTCTTT.

The chain has TRBV6-1 and TRBJ2-7, with TRBD2 as a possible D gene (7 bases). Germline CDR1 and CDR2: MNHNS and SASEGT. This CDR3 has 17 amino acids. Trimming cost V 2 bases and J 4 bases, with 21 bases left between them. The chain's CDR3 is CASSENFGGPVLYEQYF. The CDR3 DNA reads TGTGCCAGCAGTGAAAATTTCGGGGGGCCCGTCCTTTACGAGCAGTACTTC.

This chain links TRBV6-5 with TRBJ2-7, with 9 positions matching TRBD2. The V gene end was trimmed by 5 bases and the J gene end by 3 bases; junction bases not matched to a gene: 8. The CDR3 covers 15 residues. Germline V lookup: CDR1 MNHEY, CDR2 SVGAGI. CDR3 loop: CASSPALAGLYEQYF. For the CDR3, the DNA is TGTGCCAGCAGTCCAGCCCTAGCGGGACTCTACGAGCAGTACTTC.

CDR3 in amino acids: CAISDEGSSYEQYF. The CDR3 coding sequence is TGTGCCATCAGTGACGAGGGAAGCTCCTACGAGCAGTACTTC. The chain is built from TRBV10-3 and TRBJ2-7; D might be TRBD2 (5 bases). This CDR3 comprises 14 residues. Germline CDR1 and CDR2: ENHRY and SYGVKD. V was clipped by 3 bases and J by 0 bases, with 9 bases between them.